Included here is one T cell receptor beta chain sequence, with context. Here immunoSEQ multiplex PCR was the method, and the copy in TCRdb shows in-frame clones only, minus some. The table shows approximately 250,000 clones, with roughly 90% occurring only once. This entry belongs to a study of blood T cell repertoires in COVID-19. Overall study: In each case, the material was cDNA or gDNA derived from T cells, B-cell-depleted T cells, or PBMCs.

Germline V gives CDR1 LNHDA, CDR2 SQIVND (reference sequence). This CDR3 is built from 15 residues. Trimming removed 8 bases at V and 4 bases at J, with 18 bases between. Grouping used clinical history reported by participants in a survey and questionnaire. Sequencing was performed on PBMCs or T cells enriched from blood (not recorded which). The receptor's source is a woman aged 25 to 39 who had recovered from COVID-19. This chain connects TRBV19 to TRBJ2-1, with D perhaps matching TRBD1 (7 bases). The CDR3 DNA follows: TGTGCCAGTTTAGCCACCGGGGGACAGTACAATGAGCAGTTCTTC. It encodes CASLATGGQYNEQFF.